The clone carrying this T cell receptor beta chain was recorded once. Each participant's cohort was designated according to participant-reported clinical history. This sample is part of a study of blood T cell repertoires in COVID-19. As for the study in general: Acute and convalescent COVID-19 specimens originated in the United States, Italy and Spain.

Trimming took off 7 bases at V and 9 bases at J, with 13 bases between the two ends. CDR1 and CDR2 (germline): MNHEY, SVGAGI. This CDR3 is built from 12 residues. TCRdb keeps only in-frame clones here, not all; method: immunoSEQ multiplex PCR. The top ten hold over 4.5% of the sample, which has 360,000 or so clones, under 85% seen once. The V call is TRBV6-5, the J call TRBJ1-5; D remains unclear. The clonotype comes from a woman in her fifties or sixties who had recovered from COVID-19. The sequencing input was PBMCs or T cells enriched from blood (not recorded which). The CDR3 coding sequence is TGTGCCAGCACCGCCCCGGGAGGGCCCCAGCATTTT. Translating gives CASTAPGGPQHF.